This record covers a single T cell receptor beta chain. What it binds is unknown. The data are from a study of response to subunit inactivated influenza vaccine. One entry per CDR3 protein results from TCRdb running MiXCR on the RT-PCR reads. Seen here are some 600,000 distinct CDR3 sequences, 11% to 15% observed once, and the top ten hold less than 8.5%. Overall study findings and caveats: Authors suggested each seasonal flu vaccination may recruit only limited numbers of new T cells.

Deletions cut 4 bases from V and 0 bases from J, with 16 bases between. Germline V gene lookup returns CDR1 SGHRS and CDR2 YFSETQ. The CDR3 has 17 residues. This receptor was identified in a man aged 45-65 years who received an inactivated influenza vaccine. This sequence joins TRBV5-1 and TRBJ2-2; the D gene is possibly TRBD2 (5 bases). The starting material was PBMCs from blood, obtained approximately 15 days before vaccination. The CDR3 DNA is TGCGCCAGCAGCCCCGGGGTGGCAGGAGCGAACACCGGGGAGCTGTTTTTT. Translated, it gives CASSPGVAGANTGELFF.